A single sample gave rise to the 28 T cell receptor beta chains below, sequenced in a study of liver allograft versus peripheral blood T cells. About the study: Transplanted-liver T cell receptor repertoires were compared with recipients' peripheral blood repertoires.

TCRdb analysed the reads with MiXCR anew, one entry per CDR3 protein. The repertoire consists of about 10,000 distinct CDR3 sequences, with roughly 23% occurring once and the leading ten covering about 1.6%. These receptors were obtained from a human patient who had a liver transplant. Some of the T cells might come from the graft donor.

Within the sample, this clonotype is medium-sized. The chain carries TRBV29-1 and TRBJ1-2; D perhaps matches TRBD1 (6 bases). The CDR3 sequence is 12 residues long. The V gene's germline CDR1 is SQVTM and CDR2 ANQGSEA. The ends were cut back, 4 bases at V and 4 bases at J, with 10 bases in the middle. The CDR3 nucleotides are TGCAGCGTTGTTGGGGGGCCCTATGGCTACACCTTC. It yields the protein CSVVGGPYGYTF.

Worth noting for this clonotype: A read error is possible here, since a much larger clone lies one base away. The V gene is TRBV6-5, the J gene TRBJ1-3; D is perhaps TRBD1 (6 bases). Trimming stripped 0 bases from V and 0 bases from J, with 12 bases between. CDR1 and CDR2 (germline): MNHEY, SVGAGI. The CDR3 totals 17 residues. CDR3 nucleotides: TGTGCCAGCAGTTACTCAGAAGGGACAAACTCTGGAAACACCATATATTTT. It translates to CASSYSEGTNSGNTIYF.

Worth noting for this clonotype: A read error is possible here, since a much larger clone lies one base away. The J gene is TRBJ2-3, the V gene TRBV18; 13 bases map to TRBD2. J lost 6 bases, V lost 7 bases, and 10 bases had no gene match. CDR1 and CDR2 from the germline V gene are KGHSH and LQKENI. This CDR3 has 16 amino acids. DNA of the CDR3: TGTGCCAGCTTCCGCACGAGGACTAGCGGGAGCGATACGCAGTATTTT. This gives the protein CASFRTRTSGSDTQYF.

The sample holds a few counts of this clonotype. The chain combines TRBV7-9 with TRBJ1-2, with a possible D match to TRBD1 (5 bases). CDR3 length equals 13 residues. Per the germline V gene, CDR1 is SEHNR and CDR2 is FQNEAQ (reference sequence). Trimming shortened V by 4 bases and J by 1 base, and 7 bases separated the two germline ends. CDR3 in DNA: TGTGCCAGCAGCTCGACAGTTAACTATGGCTACACCTTC. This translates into CASSSTVNYGYTF.

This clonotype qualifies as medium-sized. CDR3 bases: TGTGCCAGCAGCATCCCGACAGGGGTGAACACTGAAGCTTTCTTT. Translation: CASSIPTGVNTEAFF. The chain uses TRBV7-9 and TRBJ1-1; TRBD1 agrees at 8 bases. This CDR3 is built from 15 residues. Losses at the gene ends were 5 bases for V and 0 bases for J; bases not matched to a gene: 5. The germline V gene encodes CDR1 SEHNR and CDR2 FQNEAQ (reference sequence).

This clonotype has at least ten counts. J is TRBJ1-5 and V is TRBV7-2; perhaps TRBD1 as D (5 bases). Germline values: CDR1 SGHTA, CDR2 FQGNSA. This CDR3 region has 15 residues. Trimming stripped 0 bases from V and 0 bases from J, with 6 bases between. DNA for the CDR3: TGTGCCAGCAGCTTAGCAGGGGATAGCAATCAGCCCCAGCATTTT. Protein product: CASSLAGDSNQPQHF.

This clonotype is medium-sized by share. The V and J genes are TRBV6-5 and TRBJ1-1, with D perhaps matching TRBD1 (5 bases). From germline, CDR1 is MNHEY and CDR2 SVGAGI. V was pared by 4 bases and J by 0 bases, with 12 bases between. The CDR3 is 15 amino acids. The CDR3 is CASSWGRNLNTEAFF. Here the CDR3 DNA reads TGTGCCAGCAGTTGGGGACGAAACCTGAACACTGAAGCTTTCTTT.

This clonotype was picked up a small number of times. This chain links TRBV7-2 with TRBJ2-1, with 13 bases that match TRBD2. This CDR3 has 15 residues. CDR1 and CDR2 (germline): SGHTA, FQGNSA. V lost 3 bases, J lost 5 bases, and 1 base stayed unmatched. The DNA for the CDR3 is TGTGCCAGCAGCTTCGGACTAGCGGGGGACAATGAGCAGTTCTTC. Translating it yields CASSFGLAGDNEQFF.

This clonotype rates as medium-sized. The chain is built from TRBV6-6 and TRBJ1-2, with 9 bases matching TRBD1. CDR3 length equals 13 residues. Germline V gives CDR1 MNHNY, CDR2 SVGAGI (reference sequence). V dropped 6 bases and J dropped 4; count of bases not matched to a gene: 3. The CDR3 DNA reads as TGTGCCAGCAGCCTACAGGGGGCCTATGGCTACACCTTC. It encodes CASSLQGAYGYTF.

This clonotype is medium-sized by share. This CDR3 reads CASSLTANSPLHF. In DNA form, the CDR3 reads TGTGCCAGCAGTCTAACAGCAAATTCACCCCTCCACTTT. The V call is TRBV27, the J call TRBJ1-6; D unresolved. CDR1 MNHEY and CDR2 SMNVEV come from the germline V gene (reference sequence). The CDR3 runs to 13 residues. Trimming removed 5 bases at V and 7 bases at J, with 9 bases between.

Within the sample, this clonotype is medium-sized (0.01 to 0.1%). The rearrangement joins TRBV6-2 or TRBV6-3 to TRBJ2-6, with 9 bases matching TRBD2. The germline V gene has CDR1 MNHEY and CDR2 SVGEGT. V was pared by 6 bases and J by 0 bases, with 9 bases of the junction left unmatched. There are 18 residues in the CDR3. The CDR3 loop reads CASRPISGGPSGANVLTF. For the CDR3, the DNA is TGTGCCAGCAGACCGATTAGCGGGGGACCCTCTGGGGCCAACGTCCTGACTTTC.

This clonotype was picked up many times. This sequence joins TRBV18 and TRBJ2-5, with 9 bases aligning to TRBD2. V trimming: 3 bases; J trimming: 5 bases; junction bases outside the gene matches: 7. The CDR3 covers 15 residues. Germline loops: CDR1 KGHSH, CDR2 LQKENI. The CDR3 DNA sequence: TGTGCCAGCTCACCCCCAGCGGGAGGCCCCGAGACCCAGTACTTC. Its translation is CASSPPAGGPETQYF.

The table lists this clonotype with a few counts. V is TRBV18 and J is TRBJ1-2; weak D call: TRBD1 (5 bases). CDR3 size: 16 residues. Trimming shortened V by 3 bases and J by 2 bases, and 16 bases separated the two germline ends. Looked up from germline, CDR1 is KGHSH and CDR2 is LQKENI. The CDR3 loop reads CASSPPLAGGNYGYTF. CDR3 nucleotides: TGTGCCAGCTCACCCCCCCTAGCGGGGGGGAACTATGGCTACACCTTC.

CDR3 loop: CSARVGAGNYGYTF. CDR3 sequence (DNA): TGCAGTGCTAGAGTCGGGGCCGGCAACTATGGCTACACCTTC. The V call is TRBV20-1, the J call TRBJ1-2; D may be TRBD1 (5 bases). The V gene's germline CDR1 is DFQATT and CDR2 SNEGSKA (reference sequence). The CDR3 consists of 14 residues. V was clipped by 1 base and J by 2 bases, with 11 bases between them.

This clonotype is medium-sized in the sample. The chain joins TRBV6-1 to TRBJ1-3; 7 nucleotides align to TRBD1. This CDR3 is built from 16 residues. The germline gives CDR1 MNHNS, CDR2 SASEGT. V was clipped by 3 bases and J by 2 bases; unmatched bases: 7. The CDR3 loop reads CASSDMGQYPGNTIYF. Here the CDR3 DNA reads TGTGCCAGCAGTGATATGGGACAGTATCCTGGAAACACCATATATTTT.

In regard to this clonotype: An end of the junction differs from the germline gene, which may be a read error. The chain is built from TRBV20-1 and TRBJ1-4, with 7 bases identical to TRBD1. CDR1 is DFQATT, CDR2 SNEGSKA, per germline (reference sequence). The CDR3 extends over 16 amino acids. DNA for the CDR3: TGCAGTGCTAGATCCGACAGGGCCGCAAGTAATGGAAAACTGTTTTTT. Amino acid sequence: CSARSDRAASNGKLFF.

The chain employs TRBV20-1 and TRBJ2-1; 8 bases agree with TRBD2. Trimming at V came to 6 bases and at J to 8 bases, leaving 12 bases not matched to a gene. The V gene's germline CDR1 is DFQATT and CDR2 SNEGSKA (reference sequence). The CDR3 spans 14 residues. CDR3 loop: CSATWGLVDDEQFF. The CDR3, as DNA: TGCAGTGCAACCTGGGGACTAGTAGACGATGAGCAGTTCTTC.

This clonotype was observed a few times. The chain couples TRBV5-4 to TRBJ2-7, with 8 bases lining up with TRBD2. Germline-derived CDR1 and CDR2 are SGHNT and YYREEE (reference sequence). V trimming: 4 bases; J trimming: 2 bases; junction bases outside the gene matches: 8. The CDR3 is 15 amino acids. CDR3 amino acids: CASSPTGGGTYEQYF. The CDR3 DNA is TGTGCCAGCAGCCCAACGGGGGGGGGCACCTACGAGCAGTACTTC.

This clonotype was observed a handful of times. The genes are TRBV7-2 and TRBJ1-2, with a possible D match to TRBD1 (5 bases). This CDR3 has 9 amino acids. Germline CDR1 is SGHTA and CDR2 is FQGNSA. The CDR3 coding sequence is TGTTTAGGGGAGGGTGGCTACACCTTC. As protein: CLGEGGYTF.

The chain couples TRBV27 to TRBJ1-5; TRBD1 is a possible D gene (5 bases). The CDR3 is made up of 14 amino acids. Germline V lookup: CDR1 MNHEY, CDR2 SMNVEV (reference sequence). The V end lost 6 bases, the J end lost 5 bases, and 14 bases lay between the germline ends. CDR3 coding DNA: TGTGCCAGCAGCCTCGACAGTGCCGATCAGCCCCAGCATTTT. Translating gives CASSLDSADQPQHF.

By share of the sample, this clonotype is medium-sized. As DNA, the CDR3 is TGTGCCAGCTCACCATATCACCGACAGGGGGCGTTGGGCTACACCTTC. It specifies CASSPYHRQGALGYTF. The rearrangement links TRBV18 to TRBJ1-2; 10 bases agree with TRBD1. With V trimmed by 2 bases and J by 8 bases, 11 bases remained unmatched. The CDR3 spans 16 residues. Germline lookup yields CDR1 KGHSH and CDR2 LQKENI. The full variable domain, rest sourced from reference TRBV18 and TRBJ1-2, is NAGVMQNPRHLVRRRGQEARLRCSPMKGHSHVYWYRQLPEEGLKFMVYLQKENIIDESGMPKERFSAEFPKEGPSILRIQQVVRGDSAAYFCASSPYHRQGALGYTFGSGTRLTVV.

CDR3 in amino acids: CASSLVTTVGYTF. The CDR3, as DNA: TGTGCCAGCAGCTTAGTGACAACGGTTGGCTACACCTTC. The gene calls are TRBV7-2 and TRBJ1-2, with no clear D. Trimming took off 1 base at V and 7 bases at J, with 10 bases between the two ends. Germline lookup yields CDR1 SGHTA and CDR2 FQGNSA. The CDR3 is 13 amino acids. The complete variable domain, with remaining parts taken from reference TRBV7-2 and TRBJ1-2, reads GAGVSQSPSNKVTEKGKDVELRCDPISGHTALYWYRQSLGQGLEFLIYFQGNSAPDKSGLPSDRFSAERTGGSVSTLTIQRTQQEDSAVYLCASSLVTTVGYTFGSGTRLTVV.

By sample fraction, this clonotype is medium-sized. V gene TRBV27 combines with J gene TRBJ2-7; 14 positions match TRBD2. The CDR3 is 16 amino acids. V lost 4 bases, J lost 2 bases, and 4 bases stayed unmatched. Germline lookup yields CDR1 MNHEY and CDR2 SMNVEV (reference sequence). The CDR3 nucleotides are TGTGCCAGCAGTTCGTCGACTAGCGGGGGGGCCTACGAGCAGTACTTC. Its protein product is CASSSSTSGGAYEQYF.

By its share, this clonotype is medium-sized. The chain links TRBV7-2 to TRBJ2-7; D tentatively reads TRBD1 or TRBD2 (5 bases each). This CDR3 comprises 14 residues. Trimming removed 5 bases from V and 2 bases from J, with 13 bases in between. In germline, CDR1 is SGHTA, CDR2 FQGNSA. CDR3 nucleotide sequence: TGTGCCAGCAGCAGACCGGGACGGACCTACGAGCAGTACTTC. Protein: CASSRPGRTYEQYF.

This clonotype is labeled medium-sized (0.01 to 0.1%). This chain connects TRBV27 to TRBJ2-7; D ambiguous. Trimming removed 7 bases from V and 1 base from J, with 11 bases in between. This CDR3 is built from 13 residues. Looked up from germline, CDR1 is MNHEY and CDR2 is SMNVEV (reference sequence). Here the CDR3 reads CASNNLGSYEQYF. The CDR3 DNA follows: TGTGCCAGCAATAATTTAGGTTCCTACGAGCAGTACTTC.

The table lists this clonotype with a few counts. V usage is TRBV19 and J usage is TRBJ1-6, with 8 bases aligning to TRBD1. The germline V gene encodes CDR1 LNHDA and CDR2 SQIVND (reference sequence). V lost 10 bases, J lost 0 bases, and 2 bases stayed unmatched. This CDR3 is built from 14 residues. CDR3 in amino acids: CATQGASYNSPLHF. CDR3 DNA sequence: TGTGCCACCCAGGGGGCCTCCTATAATTCACCCCTCCACTTT.

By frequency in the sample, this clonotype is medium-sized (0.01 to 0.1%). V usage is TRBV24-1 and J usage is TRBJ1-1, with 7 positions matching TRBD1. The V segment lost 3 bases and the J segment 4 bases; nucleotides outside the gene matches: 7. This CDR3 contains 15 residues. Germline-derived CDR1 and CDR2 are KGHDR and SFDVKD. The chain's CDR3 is CATSDPRQGGTEAFF. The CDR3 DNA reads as TGTGCCACCAGTGATCCCAGGCAGGGGGGCACTGAAGCTTTCTTT.

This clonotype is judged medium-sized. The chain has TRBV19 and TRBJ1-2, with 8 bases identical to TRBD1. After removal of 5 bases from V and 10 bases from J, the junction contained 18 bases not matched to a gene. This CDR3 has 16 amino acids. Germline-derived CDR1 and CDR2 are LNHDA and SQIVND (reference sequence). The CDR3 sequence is CASSPGQGRDMWYYTF. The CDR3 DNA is TGTGCCAGTAGTCCTGGACAGGGACGGGATATGTGGTACTACACCTTC.